Shown below are 14 T cell receptor beta chains from a single sample sequenced in a study of blood T cell repertoires in COVID-19. Produced via immunoSEQ multiplex PCR; TCRdb's table is partial and in-frame only. The table lists around 170,000 clones, 83% of them singletons. Sequencing input: peripheral blood. The receptors derive from a human donor in a cohort sampled during active COVID-19.

This clone was seen more than once but under ten times. The V and J genes are TRBV11-2 and TRBJ1-2; 9 bases are a match to TRBD1. The CDR3 length is 14 residues. Germline CDR1 and CDR2: SGHAT and FQNNGV. V lost 4 bases and J lost 4; bases outside the gene matches: 4. The CDR3 spells CASSSGQGSYGYTF. The CDR3 nucleotides are TGTGCCAGCAGCTCGGGACAGGGAAGCTATGGCTACACCTTC.

The J gene is TRBJ1-6, the V gene TRBV25-1; D is undetermined. Germline V lookup: CDR1 MGHDK, CDR2 SYGVNS. This CDR3 contains 12 residues. Trimming took 8 bases from V and 2 from J, leaving 4 bases between them. CDR3 region: CASEAYNSPLHF. The CDR3 DNA reads TGTGCCAGCGAGGCCTATAATTCACCCCTCCACTTT. Filled out from reference TRBV25-1 and TRBJ1-6, the complete variable domain reads EADIYQTPRYLVIGTGKKITLECSQTMGHDKMYWYQQDPGMELHLIHYSYGVNSTEKGDLSSESTVSRIRTEHFPLTLESARPSHTSQYLCASEAYNSPLHFGNGTRLTVT.

The CDR3 loop reads CASSPGGVGYEQYF. In DNA form, the CDR3 reads TGTGCCAGCAGCCCGGGGGGAGTAGGTTACGAGCAGTACTTC. This chain uses TRBV9 with TRBJ2-7, with 7 positions matching TRBD2. The trim removed 4 bases at V and 4 bases at J, leaving 8 bases unmatched. The length of the CDR3 is 14 residues. The germline V gene encodes CDR1 SGDLS and CDR2 YYNGEE.

The chain combines TRBV23-1 with TRBJ1-6, with 9 nucleotides matching TRBD1. TRBV23-1 is annotated as an ORF whose role is uncertain. With V trimmed by 0 bases and J by 3 bases, 6 bases remained unmatched. The CDR3 consists of 18 residues. CDR3 region: CASSQSLGQGIYNSPLHF. Here the CDR3 DNA reads TGCGCCAGCAGTCAATCGCTCGGACAGGGGATCTATAATTCACCCCTCCACTTT.

The chain combines TRBV9 with TRBJ2-3; no definite D call. The CDR3 covers 13 residues. Germline V lookup: CDR1 SGDLS, CDR2 YYNGEE. V was clipped by 4 bases and J by 2 bases, with 8 bases between them. CDR3 in DNA: TGTGCCAGCAGCTTACTTAACACAGATACGCAGTATTTT. Protein sequence: CASSLLNTDTQYF.

CDR3 sequence: CASSIPSGGAYEQYF. The CDR3 nucleotides are TGTGCCAGTAGTATACCCAGCGGAGGGGCCTACGAGCAGTACTTC. The chain recombines TRBV19 with TRBJ2-7, with a tentative D call TRBD2 (6 bases). The V end lost 2 bases, the J end lost 2 bases, and 13 bases lay between the germline ends. Germline values: CDR1 LNHDA, CDR2 SQIVND (reference sequence). The CDR3 totals 15 residues.

This chain joins TRBV28 and TRBJ2-2; 10 bases agree with TRBD1. CDR3 length equals 16 residues. The V gene end was trimmed by 4 bases and the J gene end by 7 bases; junction bases not matched to a gene: 9. Germline CDR1 MDHEN, CDR2 SYDVKM. The CDR3 DNA reads TGTGCCAGCAGTTCCCACCGGGACAGGGGTGTCGGGGAGCTGTTTTTT. Translated: CASSSHRDRGVGELFF.

This chain joins TRBV6-2 or TRBV6-3 and TRBJ1-5, with D perhaps TRBD1 (5 bases). The germline CDR1 and CDR2 sequences are MNHEY and SVGEGT. V was trimmed by 3 bases and J by 4 bases, leaving 10 bases between them. The CDR3 loop spans 14 amino acids. The CDR3 nucleotides read TGTGCCAGCAGTTATGGGACTTTGAATCAGCCCCAGCATTTT. Residues: CASSYGTLNQPQHF.

This clone was picked up one time. The chain employs TRBV11-3 and TRBJ2-1; the D gene is possibly TRBD1 (5 bases). Trimming left V 5 bases short and J 9 bases short, with 20 bases between. The CDR3 has 15 amino acids. Germline CDR1 and CDR2: SGHNT and YENEEA. The chain's CDR3 is CASSPRGQAGLEQFF. Written as DNA, the CDR3 is TGTGCCAGCAGCCCAAGGGGTCAGGCAGGGCTTGAGCAGTTCTTC.

The chain uses TRBV5-1 and TRBJ2-3; 9 nucleotides agree with TRBD2. From germline, CDR1 is SGHRS and CDR2 YFSETQ. This CDR3 region has 14 residues. The V gene end was trimmed by 3 bases and the J gene end by 3 bases; junction bases not matched to a gene: 2. The CDR3 DNA reads TGCGCCAGCAGCTCCACTAGCGGGACAGATACGCAGTATTTT. Residues: CASSSTSGTDTQYF.

The chain has TRBV10-3 and TRBJ2-7; possible D gene TRBD2, 7 bases. The CDR3 has 14 amino acids. Germline assignment: CDR1 ENHRY and CDR2 SYGVKD. The V end was cut by 6 bases, the J end by 5 bases, with 17 bases between. The CDR3 region has the DNA TGTGCCATCAGGAAAGGGGGGGCGGCCGACGAGCAGTACTTC. Its translation is CAIRKGGAADEQYF.

The chain combines TRBV29-1 with TRBJ1-1, with D hard to call. The V and J ends lost 4 bases and 4 bases respectively, with 13 bases between them. This CDR3 has 13 amino acids. Germline V CDR1 and CDR2: SQVTM, ANQGSEA. The CDR3 protein is CSVALGGGTEAFF. CDR3 sequence (DNA): TGCAGCGTTGCTCTGGGTGGAGGCACTGAAGCTTTCTTT.

V and J are TRBV4-3 and TRBJ1-3; D not certain. This CDR3 has 15 residues. Deletions cut 0 bases from V and 1 base from J, with 7 bases between. The V gene's germline CDR1 is LGHNA and CDR2 YSLEER. Here the CDR3 reads CASSQEEGSGNTIYF. In DNA form, the CDR3 reads TGCGCCAGCAGCCAAGAGGAGGGATCTGGAAACACCATATATTTT.

This clone has more than one count but fewer than ten. The chain couples TRBV2 to TRBJ2-2; D may be TRBD2 (7 bases). The CDR3 is 16 residues long. V lost 5 bases, J lost 1 base, and 14 bases lay in between. CDR1 SNHLY and CDR2 FYNNEI come from the germline V gene. This CDR3 is CASSTQGTKNTGELFF. CDR3 in DNA: TGTGCCAGCAGTACGCAGGGGACTAAGAACACCGGGGAGCTGTTTTTT. The full variable domain, in which reference TRBV2 and TRBJ2-2 provide the parts outside the CDR3, is EPEVTQTPSHQVTQMGQEVILRCVPISNHLYFYWYRQILGQKVEFLVSFYNNEISEKSEIFDDQFSVERPDGSNFTLKIRSTKLEDSAMYFCASSTQGTKNTGELFFGEGSRLTVL.